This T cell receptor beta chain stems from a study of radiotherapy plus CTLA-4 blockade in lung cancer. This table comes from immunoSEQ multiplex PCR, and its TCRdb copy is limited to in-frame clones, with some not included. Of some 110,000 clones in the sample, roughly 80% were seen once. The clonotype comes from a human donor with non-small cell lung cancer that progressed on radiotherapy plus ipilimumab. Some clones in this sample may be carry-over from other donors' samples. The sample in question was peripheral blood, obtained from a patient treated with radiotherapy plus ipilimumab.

The CDR3 bases are TGTGCCAGCAGCCCCTTCGGGGGGGCTCGGAATGAGCAGTTCTTC. This translates into CASSPFGGARNEQFF. The chain is built from TRBV9 and TRBJ2-1; 8 bases agree with TRBD2. Trimming cost V 4 bases and J 7 bases; bases outside gene matches: 10. Germline V lookup: CDR1 SGDLS, CDR2 YYNGEE. The length of the CDR3 is 15 residues.